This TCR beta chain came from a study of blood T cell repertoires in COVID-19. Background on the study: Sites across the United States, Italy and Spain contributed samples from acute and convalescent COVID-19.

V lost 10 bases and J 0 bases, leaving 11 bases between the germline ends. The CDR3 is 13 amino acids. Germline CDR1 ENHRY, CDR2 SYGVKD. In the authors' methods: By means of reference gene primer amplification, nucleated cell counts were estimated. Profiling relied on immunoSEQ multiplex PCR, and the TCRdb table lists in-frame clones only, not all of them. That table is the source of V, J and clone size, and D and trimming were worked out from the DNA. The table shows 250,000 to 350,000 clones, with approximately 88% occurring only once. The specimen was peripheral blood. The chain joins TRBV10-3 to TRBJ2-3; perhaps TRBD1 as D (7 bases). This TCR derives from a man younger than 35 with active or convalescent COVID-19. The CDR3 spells CASSGGSTDTQYF. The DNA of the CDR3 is TGTGCCAGCTCAGGGGGGAGCACAGATACGCAGTATTTT.